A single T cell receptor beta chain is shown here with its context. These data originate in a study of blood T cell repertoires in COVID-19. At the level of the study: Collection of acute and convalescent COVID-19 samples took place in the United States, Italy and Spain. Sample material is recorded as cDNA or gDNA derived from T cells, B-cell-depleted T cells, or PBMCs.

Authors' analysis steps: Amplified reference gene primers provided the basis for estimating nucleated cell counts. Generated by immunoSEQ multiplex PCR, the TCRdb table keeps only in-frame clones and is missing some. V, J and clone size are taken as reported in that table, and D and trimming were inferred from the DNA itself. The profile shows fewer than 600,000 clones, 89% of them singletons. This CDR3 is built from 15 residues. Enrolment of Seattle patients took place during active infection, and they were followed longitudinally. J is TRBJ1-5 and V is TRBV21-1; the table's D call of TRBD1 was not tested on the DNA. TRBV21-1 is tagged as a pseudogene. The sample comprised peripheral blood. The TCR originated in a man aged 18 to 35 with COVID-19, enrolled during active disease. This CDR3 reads CASSKEGRGKGPQHF. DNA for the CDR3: TGTGCCAGCAGCAAAGAGGGCAGGGGTAAAGGGCCCCAGCATTTT.